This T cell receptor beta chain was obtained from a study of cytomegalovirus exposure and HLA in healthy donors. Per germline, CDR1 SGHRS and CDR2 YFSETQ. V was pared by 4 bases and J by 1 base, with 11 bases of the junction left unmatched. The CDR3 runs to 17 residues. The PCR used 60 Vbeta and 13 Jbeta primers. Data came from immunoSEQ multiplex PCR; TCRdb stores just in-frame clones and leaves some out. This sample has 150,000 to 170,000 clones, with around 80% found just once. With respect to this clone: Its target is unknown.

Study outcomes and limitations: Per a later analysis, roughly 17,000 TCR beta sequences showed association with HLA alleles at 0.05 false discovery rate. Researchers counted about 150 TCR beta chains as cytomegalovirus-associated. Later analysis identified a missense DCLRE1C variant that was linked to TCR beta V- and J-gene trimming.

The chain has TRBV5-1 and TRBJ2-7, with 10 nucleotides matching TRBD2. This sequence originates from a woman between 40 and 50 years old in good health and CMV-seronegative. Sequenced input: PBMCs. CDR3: CASSPQTSGPLSYEQYF. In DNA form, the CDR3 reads TGCGCCAGCAGCCCGCAGACTAGCGGGCCTCTGTCCTACGAGCAGTACTTC.